Listed below are T cell receptor beta chains from one sample, sequenced in a study of blood T cell repertoires in COVID-19. The assay was immunoSEQ multiplex PCR, and TCRdb's table has in-frame clones only and misses some. The sample shows nearly 200,000 clones, 70% to 90% of them seen only once. The sequencing input was peripheral blood. Receptor source: a man in his sixties with COVID-19, enrolled during active disease. Each CDR3 is given with its conserved first and last residue. A D gene is named only where the DNA matches it firmly. Rows give clone size only sometimes, using once, few, many, or a class for an expanded clone.

>TRBV27|-|TRBJ2-1|-
TGTGCCAGCAGTATAAGGATGGGGCCCTACAATGAGCAGTTCTTC
CASSIRMGPYNEQFF
>TRBV28|-|TRBJ2-2|TRBD1
TGTGCCAGCAGTTCCGGGACAGGGGTCGGGGAGCTGTTTTTT
CASSSGTGVGELFF
>TRBV5-4|-|TRBJ1-6|TRBD1
TGTGCCAGCAGCGGGCGGGACAGGGGGAGCTCCTATAATTCACCCCTCCACTTT
CASSGRDRGSSYNSPLHF
>TRBV7-8|-|TRBJ2-2|-
TGTGCCAGCAGCTTAGGACAGAAACTACTCGGGGAGCTGTTTTTT
CASSLGQKLLGELFF
>TRBV9|few|TRBJ1-3|-
TGTGCCAGCAGCGTAGGCGGACTGAACACCATATTGAACACCATATATTTT
CASSVGGLNTILNTIYF
>TRBV14|-|TRBJ1-1|-
TGTGCCAGCAGCCGCGGGGGAGGGACTGAAGCTTTCTTT
CASSRGGGTEAFF
>TRBV27|-|TRBJ2-1|-
TGTGCCAGCAGTTTCGGCGGGGCGGCCTACAATGAGCAGTTCTTC
CASSFGGAAYNEQFF
>TRBV7-8|-|TRBJ2-7|TRBD1
TGTGCCAGCAGCACCTCCGGGACAGGGGGCTACGAGCAGTACTTC
CASSTSGTGGYEQYF
>TRBV6-5|-|TRBJ1-1|TRBD1
TGTGCCAGCAGTTACTCTCAGGGGGCAAGAGATGCTTTCTTT
CASSYSQGARDAFF
>TRBV7-3|-|TRBJ1-2|TRBD1
TGTGCCAGCAGCCCATCCAGGGGGCTGTATGGCTACACCTTC
CASSPSRGLYGYTF
>TRBV6-5|few|TRBJ2-7|-
TGTGCCAGCACCATTGACAGTGCTTCCCTCTACGAGCAGTACTTC
CASTIDSASLYEQYF
>TRBV19|-|TRBJ1-2|-
TGTGCCAGTAGTACCCTCGGAGCCTATGGCTACACCTTC
CASSTLGAYGYTF
>TRBV4-3|few|TRBJ2-7|TRBD1
TGCGCCAGCAGCGGGGGGATCACAGGGGGCCCCTACGAGCAGTACTTC
CASSGGITGGPYEQYF
>TRBV6-5|few|TRBJ1-4|-
TGTGCCAGCAGAGCCGCGGCCACTAATGAAAAACTGTTTTTT
CASRAAATNEKLFF
>TRBV12-3/TRBV12-4|-|TRBJ1-5|-
TGTGCCAGCAGTTTAACGGGGAATCAGCCCCAGCATTTT
CASSLTGNQPQHF
>TRBV7-9|-|TRBJ2-1|-
TGTGCCAGCAGCTTAGCTAGGTTGGCGGGTTACAATGAGCAGTTCTTC
CASSLARLAGYNEQFF
>TRBV5-1|-|TRBJ1-1|TRBD1
TGCGCCAGCAGCGGGGGACAGGTTGCGAACACTGAAGCTTTCTTT
CASSGGQVANTEAFF
>TRBV5-1|-|TRBJ2-1|TRBD2
TGCGCCAGCAGCCCTACATCTAGCGGGAGTTACAATGAGCAGTTCTTC
CASSPTSSGSYNEQFF
>TRBV3-1/TRBV3-2|-|TRBJ1-1|-
TGTGCCAGCAGCCCCGGGGTAGGAGTCACTGAAGCTTTCTTT
CASSPGVGVTEAFF
>TRBV4-1|-|TRBJ2-5|TRBD2
TGCGCCAGCAGCAGCGGGGGGACGGAGACCCAGTACTTC
CASSSGGTETQYF
>TRBV2|-|TRBJ1-5|TRBD1
TGTGCCAGCAGTGCGACAGGGTTTAGCAATCAGCCCCAGCATTTT
CASSATGFSNQPQHF
>TRBV6-5|-|TRBJ1-5|-
TGTGCCAGCCTGGACAGAAGCAATCAGCCCCAGCATTTT
CASLDRSNQPQHF